A single sample is the source of the 25 T cell receptor beta chains below, sequenced in a study of blood T cell repertoires in COVID-19. The protocol was immunoSEQ multiplex PCR, while the TCRdb copy is restricted to in-frame clones and leaves out a portion. The profile shows approximately 78,000 clones, 90% to 95% of them singletons. The sample consisted of peripheral blood. These receptors all stem from a man aged 45-65 years with COVID-19, enrolled during active disease.

The DNA for the CDR3 is TGTGCCTGGAGTGACGGGGGACTCAATCAGCCCCAGCATTTT. Its protein is CAWSDGGLNQPQHF. The chain links TRBV30 to TRBJ1-5, with a possible D match to TRBD1 (5 bases). This CDR3 has 14 amino acids. Germline V gene lookup returns CDR1 GTSNPN and CDR2 SVGIG (reference sequence). V was pared by 1 base and J by 3 bases, with 10 bases between.

The rearrangement joins TRBV11-3 to TRBJ2-3, with D possibly matching TRBD2 (6 bases). Germline assignment: CDR1 SGHNT and CDR2 YENEEA. The germline V and J ends were trimmed by 8 bases and 1 base, with 16 bases remaining between them. The CDR3 totals 15 residues. CDR3 amino acids: CASSTSGDGTDTQYF. The CDR3 nucleotides are TGTGCCAGCTCCACATCGGGAGATGGCACAGATACGCAGTATTTT.

The chain has TRBV7-2 and TRBJ2-1; D possibly corresponds to TRBD2 (7 bases). CDR1 SGHTA and CDR2 FQGNSA come from the germline V gene. The V and J ends lost 1 base and 2 bases respectively, with 12 bases between them. The CDR3 extends over 16 amino acids. DNA for the CDR3: TGTGCCAGCAGCTTAGAGGGGGGGCCCCCCTACAATGAGCAGTTCTTC. Its translation is CASSLEGGPPYNEQFF.

The genes are TRBV24-1 and TRBJ2-1; tentatively, D is TRBD2 (6 bases). Germline CDR1 is KGHDR and CDR2 is SFDVKD. Trimming took 3 bases from V and 9 from J, leaving 20 bases between them. The CDR3 has 16 residues. CDR3 coding DNA: TGTGCCACCAGTGATCAGGCTAGCGAACGGGCAGGTGAGCAGTTCTTC. Amino acid sequence: CATSDQASERAGEQFF.

The count of this clone is one. CDR3 sequence reads: CASSTGYADTQYF. The CDR3 nucleotides read TGTGCCAGCAGTACAGGGTATGCAGATACGCAGTATTTT. The rearrangement uses TRBV28 and TRBJ2-3; D might be TRBD1 (6 bases). V was clipped by 5 bases and J by 4 bases, with 10 bases between them. The CDR3 is made up of 13 amino acids. In germline, CDR1 is MDHEN, CDR2 SYDVKM.

The chain is built from TRBV27 and TRBJ2-2, with TRBD2 matching 14 bases. The germline V gene has CDR1 MNHEY and CDR2 SMNVEV (reference sequence). The CDR3 covers 18 residues. Trimming removed 6 bases from V and 0 bases from J; junction bases left unmatched: 6. CDR3: CASRIRTSGRTNTGELFF. CDR3 nucleotide sequence: TGTGCCAGCAGAATCCGGACTAGCGGGAGGACGAACACCGGGGAGCTGTTTTTT.

In nucleotides, the CDR3 is TGTGCCAGCAGTGGACAGGGGGCGCAGGCCGGGGAGCTGTTTTTT. Translating it yields CASSGQGAQAGELFF. The gene calls are TRBV2 and TRBJ2-2; 10 bases are shared with TRBD1. Germline assignment: CDR1 SNHLY and CDR2 FYNNEI. J lost 6 bases, V lost 4 bases, and 5 bases had no gene match. The CDR3 totals 15 residues.

The rearrangement joins TRBV7-9 to TRBJ2-7; the match to TRBD2 covers 11 bases. The germline V gene encodes CDR1 SEHNR and CDR2 FQNEAQ (reference sequence). This CDR3 is built from 14 residues. The V and J ends lost 7 bases and 4 bases, in that order; junction bases with no gene match: 6. In DNA, the CDR3 is TGTGCCAGCACTTCTAGCGGGAGGACTTACGAGCAGTACGTC. It specifies CASTSSGRTYEQYV.

CDR3 DNA sequence: TGTGCCAGCAGTCCCGTCGGGACAGTTTACGGTCAGCCCCAGCATTTT. Encoded protein: CASSPVGTVYGQPQHF. The chain joins TRBV27 to TRBJ1-5; 7 bases are a match to TRBD1. J lost 6 bases, V lost 5 bases, and 13 bases had no gene match. CDR1 is MNHEY, CDR2 SMNVEV, per germline (reference sequence). The CDR3 runs to 16 residues.

The J gene is TRBJ1-2, the V gene TRBV5-1; 7 nucleotides agree with TRBD1. The CDR3 spans 13 residues. From germline, CDR1 is SGHRS and CDR2 YFSETQ. Losses at the gene ends were 5 bases for V and 6 bases for J; bases not matched to a gene: 7. CDR3 nucleotides: TGCGCCAGCAGAGAACAGGGGAGAGATGGCTACACCTTC. Its protein is CASREQGRDGYTF. Full variable domain (remainder filled in from reference TRBV5-1 and TRBJ1-2): KAGVTQTPRYLIKTRGQQVTLSCSPISGHRSVSWYQQTPGQGLQFLFEYFSETQRNKGNFPGRFSGRQFSNSRSEMNVSTLELGDSALYLCASREQGRDGYTFGSGTRLTVV.

The chain has TRBV4-3 and TRBJ1-1; possible D gene TRBD1, 5 bases. Germline CDR1 reads LGHNA; CDR2 reads YSLEER. V lost 0 bases, J lost 0 bases, and 14 bases lay in between. The CDR3 loop spans 17 amino acids. CDR3: CASSQDPHGGVNTEAFF. The CDR3 DNA follows: TGCGCCAGCAGCCAAGACCCTCACGGGGGGGTGAACACTGAAGCTTTCTTT.

The chain recombines TRBV7-9 with TRBJ2-3; TRBD2 matches 10 bases. Germline V gene lookup returns CDR1 SEHNR and CDR2 FQNEAQ (reference sequence). There are 14 residues in the CDR3. V lost 6 bases and J lost 3; bases outside the gene matches: 3. CDR3 in DNA: TGTGCCAGCAGTCGGACTAGCGGAACAGATACGCAGTATTTT. Amino acid sequence: CASSRTSGTDTQYF.

The J gene is TRBJ2-7, the V gene TRBV5-6; 13 nucleotides match TRBD2. Unmatched junction bases numbered 3, after V lost 4 bases and J lost 5 bases. This CDR3 contains 14 residues. Germline lookup yields CDR1 SGHDT and CDR2 YYEEEE. In nucleotides, the CDR3 is TGTGCCAGCAGCCCCGGACTAGCGGGAGACGAGCAGTACTTC. Encoded protein: CASSPGLAGDEQYF.

This clone was seen only a few times. V gene TRBV18 combines with J gene TRBJ2-2; D uncertain. The CDR3 contains 16 residues. Germline V CDR1 and CDR2: KGHSH, LQKENI. Between the trimmed V and J ends, which lost 2 bases and 0 bases, there was a span of 10 bases. The CDR3 region is CASSPGRRSNTGELFF. As DNA, the CDR3 is TGTGCCAGCTCACCAGGCAGGCGATCGAACACCGGGGAGCTGTTTTTT. The full variable domain, in which reference TRBV18 and TRBJ2-2 provide the parts outside the CDR3, is NAGVMQNPRHLVRRRGQEARLRCSPMKGHSHVYWYRQLPEEGLKFMVYLQKENIIDESGMPKERFSAEFPKEGPSILRIQQVVRGDSAAYFCASSPGRRSNTGELFFGEGSRLTVL.

The chain combines TRBV11-2 with TRBJ2-5, with 7 bases identical to TRBD1. The CDR3 runs 14 residues. The V and J ends lost 4 bases and 1 base, in that order; junction bases with no gene match: 3. Germline lookup yields CDR1 SGHAT and CDR2 FQNNGV. CDR3 coding DNA: TGTGCCAGCAGCTCACAGGGGATCCAAGAGACCCAGTACTTC. This translates into CASSSQGIQETQYF.

The chain joins TRBV5-6 to TRBJ2-7; D possibly corresponds to TRBD1 (6 bases). The CDR3 sequence is 17 residues long. Germline V gene lookup returns CDR1 SGHDT and CDR2 YYEEEE. The germline V and J ends were trimmed by 4 bases and 0 bases, with 20 bases remaining between them. The CDR3, as DNA: TGTGCCAGCAGCCAACTAGGACAGTCCGAGAGCTCCTACGAGCAGTACGTC. Amino acids: CASSQLGQSESSYEQYV.

V usage is TRBV18 and J usage is TRBJ2-2; 7 bases agree with TRBD2. The V segment lost 3 bases and the J segment 0 bases; nucleotides outside the gene matches: 4. The CDR3 consists of 16 residues. From germline, CDR1 is KGHSH and CDR2 LQKENI. CDR3 nucleotide sequence: TGTGCCAGCTCACCCGGGACTATGGCGAACACCGGGGAGCTGTTTTTT. Translating it yields CASSPGTMANTGELFF.

This chain joins TRBV9 and TRBJ2-3; 8 nucleotides match TRBD2. Germline V gives CDR1 SGDLS, CDR2 YYNGEE. The trim removed 4 bases at V and 0 bases at J, leaving 10 bases unmatched. The CDR3 extends over 17 amino acids. For the CDR3, the DNA is TGTGCCAGCAGCAGGTACACTAGCGGACCTAGCACAGATACGCAGTATTTT. Protein sequence: CASSRYTSGPSTDTQYF.

This chain connects TRBV18 to TRBJ1-6; D is unresolved. Germline CDR1 reads KGHSH; CDR2 reads LQKENI. The CDR3 has 18 residues. Trimming removed 4 bases from V and 4 bases from J, with 20 bases in between. The CDR3 DNA reads as TGTGCCAGCTCACAGCAAATAGGAGAAGGAGGTTATAATTCACCCCTCCACTTT. Encoded protein: CASSQQIGEGGYNSPLHF.

The rearrangement joins TRBV19 to TRBJ2-2; 9 bases are a match to TRBD1. Trimming took 4 bases from V and 4 from J; bases not matched to a gene: 4. The CDR3 is 15 residues long. CDR1 LNHDA and CDR2 SQIVND come from the germline V gene (reference sequence). CDR3 sequence: CASSRQGVGTGELFF. The DNA of the CDR3 is TGTGCCAGTAGTAGACAGGGGGTCGGCACCGGGGAGCTGTTTTTT.

This clone occurred once. The V gene is TRBV7-8, the J gene TRBJ2-2; TRBD2 might be the D (6 bases). Germline CDR1 and CDR2: SGHVS and FQNEAQ. The CDR3 sequence is 13 residues long. V lost 6 bases and J 4 bases, leaving 9 bases between the germline ends. CDR3 in DNA: TGTGCCAGCAGGGTTAGCGGCACCGGGGAGCTGTTTTTT. Translation: CASRVSGTGELFF.

This chain uses TRBV7-8 with TRBJ2-2, with 7 bases matching TRBD1. The CDR3 has 16 residues. CDR1 is SGHVS, CDR2 FQNEAQ, per germline. J was trimmed by 4 bases and V by 5 bases; bases with no gene match: 10. Written as DNA, the CDR3 is TGTGCCAGCAGCCCAGGCTGGGGACAGCCCACCGGGGAGCTGTTTTTT. Its protein is CASSPGWGQPTGELFF.

The V and J genes are TRBV27 and TRBJ2-7; D possibly corresponds to TRBD2 (6 bases). Germline CDR1 reads MNHEY; CDR2 reads SMNVEV (reference sequence). V was trimmed by 6 bases and J by 7 bases, leaving 13 bases between them. The CDR3 is made up of 12 amino acids. CDR3 coding DNA: TGTGCCAGCAGGGGACCGGAGGGGGAGCAGTACTTC. Translation: CASRGPEGEQYF.

The rearrangement joins TRBV9 to TRBJ2-2, with D tentatively TRBD2 (7 bases). This CDR3 spans 15 amino acids. Per germline, CDR1 SGDLS and CDR2 YYNGEE. The V and J ends lost 0 bases and 6 bases respectively, with 12 bases between them. The CDR3 region has the DNA TGTGCCAGCAGCGTAGAGACGGGGGGCGCCGGGGAGCTGTTTTTT. Translating it yields CASSVETGGAGELFF. Using reference TRBV9 and TRBJ2-2 for the parts outside the CDR3, the full variable domain is DSGVTQTPKHLITATGQRVTLRCSPRSGDLSVYWYQQSLDQGLQFLIQYYNGEERAKGNILERFSAQQFPDLHSELNLSSLELGDSALYFCASSVETGGAGELFFGEGSRLTVL.

The chain combines TRBV19 with TRBJ2-1; TRBD2 aligns across 7 bases. Trimming removed 10 bases from V and 9 bases from J; junction bases left unmatched: 12. The germline V gene encodes CDR1 LNHDA and CDR2 SQIVND (reference sequence). The CDR3 is 13 amino acids. Here the CDR3 DNA reads TGTGCCACCGGGAGCGGGAAAGGAGTTGAGCAGTTCTTC. Translated, it gives CATGSGKGVEQFF.